These 20 T cell receptor beta chains were sequenced from one sample in a study of T cell repertoires in cytomegalovirus infection. For these TCRs, the target antigens are not known. TCRdb passed the reads through MiXCR, listing each CDR3 protein once. Of about 500,000 distinct CDR3 sequences detected, more than 30% appear once; the ten largest clones hold under 20%. The specimen was cultured PBMCs, collected from culture after CMV antigen stimulation. The receptors here all came from a human donor in good health (CMV status not recorded). Some clones in this sample may be carry-over from other donors' samples.

The chain combines TRBV30 with TRBJ2-1, with 9 bases that match TRBD1. Germline V gene lookup returns CDR1 GTSNPN and CDR2 SVGIG (reference sequence). The CDR3 is 14 residues long. The V segment lost 4 bases and the J segment 12 bases; nucleotides outside the gene matches: 13. This CDR3 is CAWKDRGAYLGQFF. The CDR3 region has the DNA TGTGCCTGGAAAGACAGGGGGGCCTACCTGGGGCAGTTCTTC.

The genes are TRBV6-2 or TRBV6-3 and TRBJ2-6; D is unresolved. The ends were cut back, 2 bases at V and 0 bases at J, with 5 bases in the middle. The germline V gene encodes CDR1 MNHEY and CDR2 SVGEGT. This CDR3 region has 15 residues. The CDR3 loop is CASSYRPSGANVLTF. In DNA, the CDR3 is TGTGCCAGCAGTTACAGACCCTCTGGGGCCAACGTCCTGACTTTC.

The table lists this clonotype with many counts. The chain uses TRBV5-1 and TRBJ2-3; a weak D match, TRBD1 (5 bases). This CDR3 region has 16 residues. CDR1 and CDR2 (germline): SGHRS, YFSETQ. The V end was cut by 0 bases, the J end by 0 bases, with 11 bases between. The CDR3 spells CASSLDTGTSTDTQYF. CDR3 DNA sequence: TGCGCCAGCAGCTTGGATACAGGCACTAGCACAGATACGCAGTATTTT.

The rearrangement joins TRBV4-1 to TRBJ2-5, with 7 positions matching TRBD2. The germline V gene has CDR1 MGHRA and CDR2 YSYEKL. The CDR3 loop spans 14 amino acids. Germline trimming cut 10 bases from V and 8 bases from J; bases unmatched to any gene: 16. The CDR3 here is CATSMVGGPETQYF. For the CDR3, the DNA is TGCGCCACCTCCATGGTGGGAGGGCCAGAAACCCAGTACTTC.

The gene calls are TRBV7-4 and TRBJ2-1; TRBD2 matches at 9 bases. The ends lost 3 bases at V and 5 bases at J; junction bases unmatched: 11. Germline values: CDR1 SGHVT, CDR2 SQSDAQ. This CDR3 contains 17 residues. DNA for the CDR3: TGTGCCAGCAGCTTGACCGGGACTAGCCCGAGCAACAATGAGCAGTTCTTC. It is translated as CASSLTGTSPSNNEQFF.

There are many counts of this clonotype. V usage is TRBV7-2 and J usage is TRBJ2-1; D remains unclear. The CDR3 contains 13 residues. Germline lookup yields CDR1 SGHTA and CDR2 FQGNSA. V was pared by 5 bases and J by 9 bases, with 14 bases between. The CDR3 nucleotides are TGTGCCAGCAGCCCTCAGATACGGTCTGAGCAGTTCTTC. It codes for CASSPQIRSEQFF.

This clonotype was picked up a small number of times. The chain combines TRBV7-8 with TRBJ2-1; the D gene could be TRBD1 or TRBD2 (5 bases each). Germline CDR1 is SGHVS and CDR2 is FQNEAQ. The V end lost 5 bases, the J end lost 2 bases, and 13 bases lay between the germline ends. CDR3 length equals 15 residues. CDR3 residues: CASSAPGRTYNEQFF. The CDR3 coding sequence is TGTGCCAGCAGCGCCCCGGGACGCACCTACAATGAGCAGTTCTTC.

This clonotype came up a few times. The V and J genes are TRBV6-1 and TRBJ1-2; perhaps TRBD1 as D (5 bases). CDR1 is MNHNS, CDR2 SASEGT, per germline. The CDR3 has 12 amino acids. The germline V and J ends were trimmed by 3 bases and 6 bases, with 8 bases remaining between them. In nucleotides, the CDR3 is TGTGCCAGCAGTGAGGGGCGAGATGGCTACACCTTC. Translated, it gives CASSEGRDGYTF.

V gene TRBV5-4 combines with J gene TRBJ1-5; D is uncertain. V lost 0 bases and J 3 bases, leaving 10 bases between the germline ends. CDR1 and CDR2 (germline): SGHNT, YYREEE (reference sequence). The CDR3 has 15 residues. Written as DNA, the CDR3 is TGTGCCAGCAGCTTGGGCCCGCCGCTCAATCAGCCCCAGCATTTT. Its protein product is CASSLGPPLNQPQHF.

This clonotype was seen a few times. The chain couples TRBV7-6 to TRBJ2-1; TRBD2 aligns across 9 bases. CDR1 and CDR2 (germline): SGHVS, FNYEAQ. V shed 1 base, J shed 4 bases, and the junction held 11 bases outside the gene matches. The CDR3 runs to 18 residues. This CDR3 is CASSLVSVAGVSYNEQFF. CDR3 sequence (DNA): TGTGCCAGCAGCTTAGTCTCGGTAGCGGGAGTGAGTTACAATGAGCAGTTCTTC.

This clonotype showed up just a few times. Germline and junction disagree at one end, which may indicate a read error. V usage is TRBV7-9 and J usage is TRBJ1-3, with D tentatively TRBD1 (6 bases). Germline-derived CDR1 and CDR2 are SEHNR and FQNEAQ (reference sequence). CDR3 size: 11 residues. The CDR3 sequence: CASGAKQGLNF. For the CDR3, the DNA is TGTGCCAGCGGAGCAAAACAGGGTTTGAATTTT. Combining the CDR3 with reference TRBV7-9 and TRBJ1-3 gives the whole variable domain DTGVSQNPRHKITKRGQNVTFRCDPISEHNRLYWYRQTLGQGPEFLTYFQNEAQLEKSRLLSDRFSAERPKGSFSTLEIQRTEQGDSAMYLCASGAKQGLNFGEGSWLTVV.

This clonotype was seen a handful of times. This chain joins TRBV7-3 and TRBJ2-3; TRBD2 matches at 7 bases. The V gene end was trimmed by 0 bases and the J gene end by 4 bases; junction bases not matched to a gene: 4. In germline, CDR1 is SGHTA, CDR2 FQGTGA. CDR3 length equals 15 residues. CDR3 sequence reads: CASSLTPGLADTQYF. Written as DNA, the CDR3 is TGTGCCAGCAGCTTAACCCCCGGACTAGCAGATACGCAGTATTTT.

This clonotype was detected a few times. This CDR3 is CASSKATDTQYF. Here the CDR3 DNA reads TGTGCCAGTAGTAAAGCAACAGATACGCAGTATTTT. V usage is TRBV19 and J usage is TRBJ2-3; D gene unclear. V lost 4 bases and J lost 3, with 5 bases in between. Germline V lookup: CDR1 LNHDA, CDR2 SQIVND (reference sequence). The CDR3 runs 12 residues.

In its sample, this clonotype was seen a few times. This chain joins TRBV10-3 and TRBJ2-7, with 8 positions matching TRBD2. With 0 bases clipped from V and 1 base from J, the junction kept 8 bases outside the gene matches. This CDR3 has 17 residues. Germline V gives CDR1 ENHRY, CDR2 SYGVKD. CDR3 DNA sequence: TGTGCCATCAGTGAGTCGATTGAACTAGCGGAGTCCTACGAGCAGTACTTC. This encodes CAISESIELAESYEQYF.

The rearrangement links TRBV28 to TRBJ2-7; 9 nucleotides align to TRBD2. Germline-derived CDR1 and CDR2 are MDHEN and SYDVKM. The CDR3 has 14 amino acids. The ends lost 8 bases at V and 3 bases at J; junction bases unmatched: 8. The CDR3 DNA reads as TGTGCCAGCCTACGAAGTAGCGGGAGCTACGAGCAGTACTTC. Translated, it gives CASLRSSGSYEQYF. Drawing the rest from reference TRBV28 and TRBJ2-7, the complete variable domain is DVKVTQSSRYLVKRTGEKVFLECVQDMDHENMFWYRQDPGLGLRLIYFSYDVKMKEKGDIPEGYSVSREKKERFSLILESASTNQTSMYLCASLRSSGSYEQYFGPGTRLTVT.

V is TRBV19 and J is TRBJ2-1, with 9 bases that match TRBD2. The CDR3 is 14 residues long. Germline trimming cut 4 bases from V and 4 bases from J; bases unmatched to any gene: 2. CDR1 LNHDA and CDR2 SQIVND come from the germline V gene (reference sequence). Here the CDR3 DNA reads TGTGCCAGTAGTAATGCGGGAGGGTACAATGAGCAGTTCTTC. It is translated as CASSNAGGYNEQFF.

This clonotype was picked up one time. The V gene is TRBV5-4, the J gene TRBJ1-5; D gene unclear. The ends were cut back, 0 bases at V and 8 bases at J, with 6 bases in the middle. Germline CDR1 SGHNT, CDR2 YYREEE (reference sequence). The CDR3 is 12 amino acids. This chain's CDR3 is CASSLVGKPQHF. The CDR3 DNA reads TGTGCCAGCAGCTTGGTGGGTAAGCCCCAGCATTTT.

CDR3 sequence reads: CASSFQERDTQYF. In DNA, the CDR3 is TGTGCCAGCAGCTTCCAGGAGAGGGATACGCAGTATTTT. The V call is TRBV7-9, the J call TRBJ2-3; D call uncertain. V was trimmed by 3 bases and J by 6 bases, leaving 10 bases between them. The CDR3 is made up of 13 amino acids. Germline assignment: CDR1 SEHNR and CDR2 FQNEAQ (reference sequence).

This chain connects TRBV27 to TRBJ1-1; D may be TRBD1 (6 bases). Germline assignment: CDR1 MNHEY and CDR2 SMNVEV (reference sequence). V lost 4 bases and J 5 bases, leaving 23 bases between the germline ends. The CDR3 totals 17 residues. The CDR3 nucleotides read TGTGCCAGCAGTTCCGAGCTTCTCACAGGGAAGGCGACTGAAGCTTTCTTT. Translating it yields CASSSELLTGKATEAFF.

The CDR3 region is CASSPRGWQEQYV. The DNA for the CDR3 is TGTGCCAGCAGCCCCCGGGGGTGGCAGGAGCAGTACGTC. J is TRBJ2-7 and V is TRBV7-9; a possible D gene is TRBD2 (6 bases). In germline, CDR1 is SEHNR, CDR2 FQNEAQ (reference sequence). V was trimmed by 5 bases and J by 7 bases, leaving 15 bases between them. This CDR3 contains 13 residues.